A single sample is the source of the 8 T cell receptor beta chains below, sequenced in a study of T cells after yellow fever vaccination. TCRdb re-analysed the 5' RACE reads in MiXCR, keeping a single row per CDR3 protein. In the table there are roughly 250,000 distinct CDR3 sequences, 10% to 15% of which are singletons. The sequences come from CD4+ T cells sorted from PBMCs, collected 45 days after the yellow fever booster vaccination. These receptors originate from a man aged 25-40 years who received the YFV17D yellow fever vaccine.

This clonotype was observed a few times. This chain links TRBV5-1 with TRBJ2-5; D is uncertain. Trimming cost V 5 bases and J 2 bases, with 10 bases left between them. The CDR3 sequence is 13 residues long. In germline, CDR1 is SGHRS, CDR2 YFSETQ. CDR3 residues: CASRELRQETQYF. CDR3 DNA: TGCGCCAGCAGGGAATTGCGTCAAGAGACCCAGTACTTC.

The chain recombines TRBV20-1 with TRBJ2-5, with D uncertain. The CDR3 sequence is 12 residues long. Trimming shortened V by 3 bases and J by 3 bases, and 8 bases separated the two germline ends. The germline gives CDR1 DFQATT, CDR2 SNEGSKA (reference sequence). CDR3 sequence (DNA): TGCAGTGCTAGTTTAGGAAAAGAGACCCAGTACTTC. This encodes CSASLGKETQYF.

This chain joins TRBV3-1 and TRBJ2-7; D may be TRBD1 (6 bases). The germline CDR1 and CDR2 sequences are LGHDT and YNNKEL (reference sequence). The CDR3 sequence is 12 residues long. With 4 bases removed from V and 9 bases from J, the gap between germline ends came to 13 bases. CDR3 in DNA: TGTGCCAGCAGCCTCAGGGGTGACGGGCAGTACTTC. Translated, it gives CASSLRGDGQYF.

The chain is built from TRBV11-3 and TRBJ2-1; D might be TRBD2 (6 bases). Germline V gene sequence: CDR1 SGHNT, CDR2 YENEEA. This CDR3 region has 17 residues. V was trimmed by 4 bases and J by 8 bases, leaving 24 bases between them. CDR3 amino acids: CASSSAPWRGRPDEQFF. CDR3 DNA sequence: TGTGCCAGCAGCTCGGCACCATGGAGGGGTAGACCCGATGAGCAGTTCTTC.

This clonotype was detected ten times or more. The chain uses TRBV5-1 and TRBJ2-3; TRBD2 agrees at 12 bases. CDR1 is SGHRS and CDR2 is YFSETQ in the germline V gene. J lost 3 bases, V lost 0 bases, and 8 bases had no gene match. The CDR3 loop spans 18 amino acids. CDR3 DNA: TGCGCCAGCAGCTTGGCCGCTAGCGGGAGGGCCGGGACAGATACGCAGTATTTT. Translation gives CASSLAASGRAGTDTQYF.

This chain links TRBV11-2 with TRBJ2-3, with 9 bases fitting TRBD2. The germline V gene has CDR1 SGHAT and CDR2 FQNNGV. The CDR3 totals 20 residues. V shed 2 bases and J 0 bases; nucleotides not matched to a gene: 15. The CDR3 DNA reads as TGTGCCAGCAGCTTAATAGCGAGCGGGAGGCCTCGTGCTAGCACAGATACGCAGTATTTT. It encodes CASSLIASGRPRASTDTQYF.

This chain links TRBV7-8 with TRBJ2-1, with 10 bases aligning to TRBD2. The V gene's germline CDR1 is SGHVS and CDR2 FQNEAQ. Unmatched junction bases numbered 9, after V lost 1 base and J lost 3 bases. CDR3 length: 18 residues. CDR3: CASSLVVTSGTSYNEQFF. DNA for the CDR3: TGTGCCAGCAGCTTAGTGGTTACTAGCGGGACGAGCTACAATGAGCAGTTCTTC.

The chain combines TRBV5-1 with TRBJ2-1; 10 bases fit TRBD2. J lost 7 bases, V lost 2 bases, and 12 bases had no gene match. Germline-derived CDR1 and CDR2 are SGHRS and YFSETQ. The CDR3 extends over 17 amino acids. The CDR3: CASSFLTSGKMDNEQFF. The CDR3 nucleotides are TGCGCCAGCAGCTTCCTTACTAGCGGGAAGATGGATAATGAGCAGTTCTTC.